Listed below are T cell receptor beta chains from one sample, sequenced in a study of control samples from healthy donors and cancer patients. Using immunoSEQ multiplex PCR, the repertoire was profiled, and TCRdb retains in-frame clones only, with some absent. In the table there are over 200,000 clones, approximately 80% of which are singletons. The specimen was PBMCs. The receptors originated from an older woman with lung cancer. Both conserved end residues are part of each CDR3. D genes are given only for firm matches. The listing skips clone size in some rows; elsewhere it reads once, few, many or a size class.

size	D	J	length	V	DNA	CDR3
-	-	TRBJ1-2	12	TRBV24-1	TGTGCCACCAGTGATTCCGGGCGCGGCTACACCTTC	CATSDSGRGYTF
-	-	TRBJ2-1	13	TRBV2	TGTGCCAGCAGTGCCGCGAGTAACCATGAGCAGTTCTTC	CASSAASNHEQFF
-	TRBD1	TRBJ1-2	15	TRBV5-5	TGTGCCAGCAGCTTTGACAGGGCAGCTAACTATGGCTACACCTTC	CASSFDRAANYGYTF
-	-	TRBJ2-7	12	TRBV5-5	TGTGCCAGCAGCGCAGTACAACGCGAGCAGTACTTC	CASSAVQREQYF
-	-	TRBJ2-3	15	TRBV7-9	TGTGCCAGCAGCCCTTACGGGAGCGGAGGAGATACGCAGTATTTT	CASSPYGSGGDTQYF
-	TRBD1	TRBJ1-5	15	TRBV10-1	TGCGCCAGCAGTCCAAACAGGGGGTTCGGTCAGCCCCAGCATTTT	CASSPNRGFGQPQHF
-	TRBD2	TRBJ2-5	15	TRBV6-5	TGTGCCAGCAGTTACCCGCGGGGGGGCCAAGAGACCCAGTACTTC	CASSYPRGGQETQYF
few	TRBD1	TRBJ2-2	15	TRBV7-9	TGTGCCAGCGTTCCGCTCAGGGGGCTCCCCGGGGAGCTGTTTTTT	CASVPLRGLPGELFF
-	TRBD2	TRBJ2-3	16	TRBV18	TGTGCCAGCTCACCACGGTCGGGGGGTACCACAGATACGCAGTATTTT	CASSPRSGGTTDTQYF
-	-	TRBJ1-2	13	TRBV6-5	TGTGCCAGCAGTTACTCTGGGGGCAGGGGCTACACCTTC	CASSYSGGRGYTF
-	-	TRBJ2-5	14	TRBV25-1	TGTGCCAGCAGTGAAGATTTGGCGGGAGAGACCCAGTACTTC	CASSEDLAGETQYF
-	-	TRBJ1-2	12	TRBV29-1	TGCAGCGTTGTTTTTCAGGACCGTGGCTACACCTTC	CSVVFQDRGYTF
-	-	TRBJ1-1	16	TRBV4-1	TGCGCCAGCAGCCCTACATCTGATAACATGAACACTGAAGCTTTCTTT	CASSPTSDNMNTEAFF
-	-	TRBJ1-5	13	TRBV9	TGTGCCAGCAGCGTAGAGGCTAATCAGCCCCAGCATTTT	CASSVEANQPQHF
few	-	TRBJ2-2	12	TRBV23-1	TGCGCCAGCAGCCAGAACACCGGGGAGCTGTTTTTT	CASSQNTGELFF
-	-	TRBJ1-1	13	TRBV3-1/TRBV3-2	TGTGCCAGCAGCCAGGGGGGATCATCTCAAGCTTTCTTT	CASSQGGSSQAFF
few	-	TRBJ1-4	15	TRBV6-5	TGTGCCAGCAGTCACCGGGGGAAGGAGGGTGGAAAACTGTTTTTT	CASSHRGKEGGKLFF
-	-	TRBJ2-3	17	TRBV4-2	TGTGCCAGCAGCCAAGGGACTCGTTCTAGCAAGGGAGATACGCAGTATTTT	CASSQGTRSSKGDTQYF
-	TRBD1	TRBJ1-2	15	TRBV28	TGTGCCAGCACCCTGGGGACAGGGGGTTACTATGGCTACACCTTC	CASTLGTGGYYGYTF
-	TRBD2	TRBJ2-3	13	TRBV2	TGTGCCAGACGGACTAGCGGGGAAGATACGCAGTATTTT	CARRTSGEDTQYF
-	-	TRBJ1-1	14	TRBV5-1	TGCGCCAGCAGCTTGGATTTAGCGGACACTGAAGCTTTCTTT	CASSLDLADTEAFF
-	-	TRBJ2-7	10	TRBV6-5	TGTGCCAGCCGGAGCGGCGAGCAGTACTTC	CASRSGEQYF
-	TRBD1	TRBJ1-5	15	TRBV6-6	TGTGCCAGCAGGATAACAGGGGGCAGCAATCAGCCCCAGCATTTT	CASRITGGSNQPQHF
-	-	TRBJ2-1	15	TRBV28	TGTGCCAGCAGTTTATCCGGGGTGGGGCGGGATGAGCAGTTCTTC	CASSLSGVGRDEQFF
-	TRBD2	TRBJ2-1	16	TRBV11-2	TGTGCCAGCAGCTTAGGAGCGGGAATCTCCTACAATGAGCAGTTCTTC	CASSLGAGISYNEQFF
few	-	TRBJ1-4	12	TRBV3-1/TRBV3-2	TGTGCCAGCAGCCAAGTACGGGGAAAACTGTTTTTT	CASSQVRGKLFF
-	-	TRBJ1-5	15	TRBV4-1	TGCGCCAGCAGCCAAGAGTCTCATGGCAATCAGCCCCAGCATTTT	CASSQESHGNQPQHF
-	TRBD1	TRBJ2-3	14	TRBV19	TGTGCCAGTACTCGGGACAGGGCGGGAGATACGCAGTATTTT	CASTRDRAGDTQYF
-	TRBD1	TRBJ1-2	15	TRBV2	TGTGCCAGCAGCGAAACAGGGGTGCGGGGCTATGGCTACACCTTC	CASSETGVRGYGYTF
-	-	TRBJ1-3	15	TRBV6-5	TGTGCCAGCAGTTACTCAGCGTTCTCTGGAAACACCATATATTTT	CASSYSAFSGNTIYF
-	-	TRBJ1-1	11	TRBV7-9	TGTGCCAGCAGCTCCTACGGTGAAGCTTTCTTT	CASSSYGEAFF